One sample yielded the 20 T cell receptor beta chains listed below, sequenced in a study of blood T cell repertoires in COVID-19. Assay: immunoSEQ multiplex PCR; the TCRdb copy retains only in-frame clones and omits some. The repertoire holds over 95,000 clones, with about 88% as singletons. The source material was peripheral blood. These receptors came from an older woman who had recovered from COVID-19.

This clone was seen only a few times. V gene TRBV3-1 (or the pseudogene TRBV3-2) combines with J gene TRBJ1-6; perhaps TRBD1 as D (5 bases). Trimming removed 6 bases at V and 7 bases at J, with 13 bases between. This CDR3 is built from 14 residues. CDR1 is LGHDT and CDR2 is YNNKEL in the germline V gene (reference sequence). CDR3 nucleotides: TGTGCCAGCAGGTCAGGGAGGGTAAATTCACCCCTCCACTTT. It translates to CASRSGRVNSPLHF.

This rearrangement joins TRBV20-1 to TRBJ2-5; no clear D gene. This CDR3 is built from 11 residues. The V gene's germline CDR1 is DFQATT and CDR2 SNEGSKA (reference sequence). Trimming left V 1 base short and J 3 bases short, with 3 bases between. The CDR3 spells CSARAEETQYF. The CDR3 DNA reads TGCAGTGCTAGAGCGGAAGAGACCCAGTACTTC.

This chain connects TRBV30 to TRBJ1-6; D remains unclear. Trimming removed 0 bases at V and 8 bases at J, with 8 bases between. The length of the CDR3 is 13 residues. The V gene's germline CDR1 is GTSNPN and CDR2 SVGIG (reference sequence). The CDR3 region is CAWSVLPDSPLHF. The CDR3 nucleotides read TGTGCCTGGAGTGTACTTCCCGATTCACCCCTCCACTTT.

This chain connects TRBV5-1 to TRBJ1-6; possible D gene TRBD1, 6 bases. V was clipped by 3 bases and J by 7 bases, with 17 bases between them. The CDR3 spans 16 residues. In germline, CDR1 is SGHRS, CDR2 YFSETQ. The CDR3, as DNA: TGCGCCAGCAGCTATAAGGGGGTCTCGGTGAATTCACCCCTCCACTTT. Translating gives CASSYKGVSVNSPLHF.

The chain has TRBV30 and TRBJ1-6, with 7 positions matching TRBD1. Trimming removed 3 bases from V and 7 bases from J; junction bases left unmatched: 6. Germline V CDR1 and CDR2: GTSNPN, SVGIG (reference sequence). This CDR3 is 14 amino acids long. The CDR3 bases are TGTGCCTGGAGCACGGGACAGATAAATTCACCCCTCCACTTT. Its protein product is CAWSTGQINSPLHF.

The count of this clone is one. This sequence joins TRBV11-2 and TRBJ2-5; the match to TRBD1 covers 11 bases. Germline values: CDR1 SGHAT, CDR2 FQNNGV. This CDR3 is built from 15 residues. After removal of 5 bases from V and 4 bases from J, the junction contained 6 bases not matched to a gene. The CDR3 sequence: CASSPSGTGGETQYF. In DNA, the CDR3 is TGTGCCAGCAGCCCCTCCGGGACAGGGGGAGAGACCCAGTACTTC. Full variable domain (missing parts from reference TRBV11-2 and TRBJ2-5): EAGVAQSPRYKIIEKRQSVAFWCNPISGHATLYWYQQILGQGPKLLIQFQNNGVVDDSQLPKDRFSAERLKGVDSTLKIQPAKLEDSAVYLCASSPSGTGGETQYFGPGTRLLVL.

V and J are TRBV12-3 or TRBV12-4 and TRBJ2-7; D gene uncertain. This CDR3 has 12 residues. The V end lost 3 bases, the J end lost 4 bases, and 7 bases lay between the germline ends. Here the CDR3 reads CASSFLPYEQYF. CDR3 in DNA: TGTGCCAGCAGTTTCCTCCCTTACGAGCAGTACTTC.

This chain connects TRBV7-2 to TRBJ2-1; TRBD2 is a possible D gene (6 bases). The CDR3 extends over 14 amino acids. CDR1 and CDR2 from the germline V gene are SGHTA and FQGNSA. The V and J ends lost 7 bases and 6 bases respectively, with 16 bases between them. CDR3 nucleotides: TGTGCCAGCACCTTGGGCGGGACGGGCAATGAGCAGTTCTTC. The encoded protein is CASTLGGTGNEQFF.

This clone showed up just a few times. This CDR3 is CASSRGTGSYEQYF. CDR3 DNA: TGTGCCAGCAGCCGAGGGACAGGGAGTTACGAGCAGTACTTC. This chain links TRBV3-1 (or the pseudogene TRBV3-2) with TRBJ2-7; TRBD1 matches at 9 bases. The CDR3 contains 14 residues. Trimming removed 4 bases from V and 4 bases from J; junction bases left unmatched: 5. Germline-derived CDR1 and CDR2 are LGHDT and YNNKEL (reference sequence).

The V gene is TRBV5-1, the J gene TRBJ2-3; 9 bases are shared with TRBD2. Germline V gene data show CDR1 as SGHRS and CDR2 as YFSETQ. The CDR3 extends over 14 amino acids. The J segment lost 6 bases and the V segment lost 7 bases, leaving 9 bases of the junction unmatched. The chain's CDR3 is CASGRAGGEDTQYF. The CDR3 bases are TGCGCCAGCGGAAGGGCGGGAGGGGAGGATACGCAGTATTTT.

V usage is TRBV12-3 or TRBV12-4 and J usage is TRBJ1-2; D unresolved. Trimming shortened V by 2 bases and J by 3 bases, and 4 bases separated the two germline ends. CDR3 length: 12 residues. As DNA, the CDR3 is TGTGCCAGCAGTTTAAGAGACTATGGCTACACCTTC. It codes for CASSLRDYGYTF.

The chain uses TRBV27 and TRBJ2-1; perhaps TRBD2 as D (5 bases). Germline V CDR1 and CDR2: MNHEY, SMNVEV (reference sequence). The V gene lost 6 bases and the J gene lost 8 bases, with 14 bases spanning the gap. CDR3 size: 13 residues. The DNA of the CDR3 is TGTGCCAGCAGACGGGAAAGTCGGGATGAGCAGTTCTTC. Amino acid sequence: CASRRESRDEQFF.

V and J are TRBV6-2 or TRBV6-3 and TRBJ2-7; no firm D call. Germline CDR1 reads MNHEY; CDR2 reads SVGEGT. This CDR3 comprises 16 residues. Trimming took off 0 bases at V and 1 base at J, with 13 bases between the two ends. DNA of the CDR3: TGTGCCAGCAGTTACTCCGCGGCGCGCCTGTCCTACGAGCAGTACTTC. Translating it yields CASSYSAARLSYEQYF.

This chain connects TRBV2 to TRBJ2-2, with D perhaps matching TRBD1 (6 bases). This CDR3 spans 14 amino acids. Germline V gene sequence: CDR1 SNHLY, CDR2 FYNNEI. Trimming shortened V by 9 bases and J by 6 bases, and 17 bases separated the two germline ends. The CDR3 here is CARRSTGTAGELFF. DNA for the CDR3: TGTGCCAGAAGGAGTACAGGGACGGCCGGGGAGCTGTTTTTT.

The chain has TRBV10-3 and TRBJ2-2, with D possibly being TRBD1 (5 bases). V was pared by 2 bases and J by 1 base, with 5 bases between. This CDR3 comprises 14 residues. CDR1 is ENHRY and CDR2 is SYGVKD in the germline V gene. The CDR3 DNA is TGTGCCATCAGTGAGACAGGGAACACCGGGGAGCTGTTTTTT. Its protein product is CAISETGNTGELFF.

This chain uses TRBV28 with TRBJ2-7; no definite D call. The CDR3 totals 11 residues. The germline gives CDR1 MDHEN, CDR2 SYDVKM. Trimming pared 8 bases from V and 3 bases from J, leaving 8 bases between. The CDR3 DNA follows: TGTGCCAGCCGACTGTACTACGAGCAGTACTTC. Its protein product is CASRLYYEQYF.

This clone has just a few counts. This chain connects TRBV7-9 to TRBJ2-2; D perhaps matches TRBD1 (5 bases). Germline CDR1 SEHNR, CDR2 FQNEAQ (reference sequence). This CDR3 comprises 17 residues. V was pared by 3 bases and J by 0 bases, with 14 bases between. CDR3 sequence: CASSFQGTPANTGELFF. The CDR3 nucleotides read TGTGCCAGCAGCTTCCAGGGAACCCCCGCGAACACCGGGGAGCTGTTTTTT.

The rearrangement joins TRBV3-1 (or the pseudogene TRBV3-2) to TRBJ2-7; D gene uncertain. Trimming stripped 2 bases from V and 5 bases from J, with 7 bases between. The CDR3 length is 12 residues. CDR1 is LGHDT, CDR2 YNNKEL, per germline (reference sequence). Here the CDR3 DNA reads TGTGCCAGCAGCCAAAGAGAGCACGAGCAGTACTTC. It yields the protein CASSQREHEQYF.

This chain uses TRBV27 with TRBJ1-4, with unresolved D. V gave up 0 bases and J gave up 2 bases, with 7 bases separating them. The CDR3 is made up of 15 amino acids. The germline V gene has CDR1 MNHEY and CDR2 SMNVEV (reference sequence). The CDR3: CASSLSLATNEKLFF. The CDR3 DNA follows: TGTGCCAGCAGTTTATCGTTAGCGACTAATGAAAAACTGTTTTTT.

The chain carries TRBV11-2 and TRBJ1-4; D perhaps matches TRBD1 (6 bases). CDR1 SGHAT and CDR2 FQNNGV come from the germline V gene. The CDR3 extends over 16 amino acids. The V gene lost 5 bases and the J gene lost 5 bases, with 18 bases spanning the gap. CDR3 loop: CASSRWLGASNEKLFF. Here the CDR3 DNA reads TGTGCCAGCAGCCGCTGGTTGGGGGCCTCGAATGAAAAACTGTTTTTT.